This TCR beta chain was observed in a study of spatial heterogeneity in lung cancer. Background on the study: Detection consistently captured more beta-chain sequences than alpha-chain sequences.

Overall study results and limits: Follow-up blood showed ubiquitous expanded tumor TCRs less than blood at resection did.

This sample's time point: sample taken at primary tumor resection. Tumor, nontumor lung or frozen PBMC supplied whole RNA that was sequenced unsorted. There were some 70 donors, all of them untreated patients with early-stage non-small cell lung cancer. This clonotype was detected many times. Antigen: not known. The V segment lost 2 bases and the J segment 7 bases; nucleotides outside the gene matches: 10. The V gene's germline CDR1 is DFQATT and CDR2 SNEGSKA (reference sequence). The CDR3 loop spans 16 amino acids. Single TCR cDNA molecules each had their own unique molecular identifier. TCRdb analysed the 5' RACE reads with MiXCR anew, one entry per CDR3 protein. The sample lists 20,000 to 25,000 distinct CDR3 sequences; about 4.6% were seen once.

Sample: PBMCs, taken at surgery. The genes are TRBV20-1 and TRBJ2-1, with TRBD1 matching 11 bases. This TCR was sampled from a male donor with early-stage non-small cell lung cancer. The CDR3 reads CSARSLGDRGRNEQFF. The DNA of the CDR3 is TGCAGTGCTAGATCCCTGGGGGACAGGGGGAGGAATGAGCAGTTCTTC.